Below, 4 T cell receptor beta chains from the same sample are listed, as sequenced in a study of CXCR3-negative and CXCR3-positive naive CD8 T cells. Via 5' RACE with UMI labels, TRB cDNA libraries were prepared. TCRdb re-called the 5' RACE reads; one entry per CDR3 protein, DNA not given. With about 48,000 distinct CDR3 sequences in the sample, the ten largest clones hold 15%. Sequencing was performed on memory CD8+ T cells from blood. Source of these receptors: a human donor in good health. Some clones in this sample may be carry-over from other donors' samples.

The chain joins TRBV20-1 to TRBJ2-5. This CDR3 contains 13 residues. The germline CDR1 and CDR2 sequences are DFQATT and SNEGSKA (reference sequence). CDR3 protein: CSARDPSGETQYF.

This chain uses TRBV29-1 with TRBJ2-1; TCRdb names TRBD1, which stays unverified in the absence of DNA. The CDR3 spans 12 residues. Germline-derived CDR1 and CDR2 are SQVTM and ANQGSEA. The chain's CDR3 is CSVGQGWDEQFF.

The rearrangement joins TRBV5-6 to TRBJ1-1; TCRdb gives TRBD1 as the D gene, but with no DNA this cannot be confirmed. Germline values: CDR1 SGHDT, CDR2 YYEEEE. The CDR3 is 13 amino acids. The CDR3 loop is CASSFGTVTEAFF. Drawing the rest from reference TRBV5-6 and TRBJ1-1, the complete variable domain is DAGVTQSPTHLIKTRGQQVTLRCSPKSGHDTVSWYQQALGQGPQFIFQYYEEEERQRGNFPDRFSGHQFPNYSSELNVNALLLGDSALYLCASSFGTVTEAFFGQGTRLTVV.

V is TRBV10-1 and J is TRBJ2-5; the D call of TRBD2 rests on TCRdb alone, since no DNA is present to check it. Germline CDR1 WNHNN, CDR2 SYGVQD (reference sequence). This CDR3 is built from 17 residues. The CDR3 reads CASPFGLAGGRRETQYF.